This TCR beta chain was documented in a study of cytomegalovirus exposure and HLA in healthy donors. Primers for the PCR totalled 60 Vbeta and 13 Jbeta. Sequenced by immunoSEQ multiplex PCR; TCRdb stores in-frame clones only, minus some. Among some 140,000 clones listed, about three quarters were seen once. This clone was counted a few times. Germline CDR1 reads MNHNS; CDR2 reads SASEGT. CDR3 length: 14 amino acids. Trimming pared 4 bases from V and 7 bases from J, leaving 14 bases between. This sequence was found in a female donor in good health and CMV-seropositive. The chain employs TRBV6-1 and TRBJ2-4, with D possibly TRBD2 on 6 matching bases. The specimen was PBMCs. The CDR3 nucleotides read TGTGCCAGCAGTGGAATGACTAGTCTTAACATTCAGTACTTC. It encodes CASSGMTSLNIQYF.